These T cell receptor beta chains were read from a single sample in a study of blood T cell repertoires in COVID-19. TCRdb's copy holds only in-frame clones and misses some; the assay was immunoSEQ multiplex PCR. This sample has about 130,000 clones; approximately 84% occur once, and the top ten carry approximately 12%. The sample consisted of peripheral blood. These receptors were collected from an older woman with acute or convalescent COVID-19. CDR3s include the opening cysteine and the closing phenylalanine or tryptophan. D genes are given only for firm matches. Only part of the rows carry a size: once, few, many, or a class if the clone is expanded.

TRBV7-9	-	few	TRBJ1-1	TGTGCCAGCAGCTTACGACAGGATGCCACTGAAGCTTTCTTT	CASSLRQDATEAFF
TRBV9	TRBD1	-	TRBJ1-2	TGTGCCAGCAGCTTGGGACAGCTCTATGGCTACACCTTC	CASSLGQLYGYTF
TRBV9	-	-	TRBJ2-1	TGTGCCAGCAGCGACCCTCAGGTCAGGGGGGATAATGAGCAGTTCTTC	CASSDPQVRGDNEQFF
TRBV9	-	-	TRBJ1-2	TGTGCCAGCAGCGTAGTCGGGGGTGGCTACACCTTC	CASSVVGGGYTF
TRBV12-5	-	-	TRBJ2-1	TGTGCTAGTGGTTTTAGGGGGGGGGCCATAAACAATGAGCAGTTCTTC	CASGFRGGAINNEQFF
TRBV19	-	-	TRBJ1-5	TGTGCCAGTAGTGGAAGACAGGGCAATCAGCCCCAGCATTTT	CASSGRQGNQPQHF
TRBV7-9	TRBD1	-	TRBJ1-4	TGTGCCAGCAGCGCGACAGGGATCAATGAAAAACTGTTTTTT	CASSATGINEKLFF
TRBV11-3	-	-	TRBJ1-3	TGTGCCAGCAGCTTGGGGACAGGAAACACCATATATTTT	CASSLGTGNTIYF
TRBV14	-	few	TRBJ1-2	TGTGCCAGCAGCCAAGTCCGGGGATGGAACTATGGCTACACCTTC	CASSQVRGWNYGYTF
TRBV12-2	-	-	TRBJ1-5	TGTGCAAGTCGCTCCGGGAGGATAGACAGAAATCAGCCCCAGCATTTT	CASRSGRIDRNQPQHF
TRBV12-3/TRBV12-4	-	-	TRBJ1-2	TGTGCCAGCAGTTCGGGACAAGTTTATGGCTACACCTTC	CASSSGQVYGYTF
TRBV7-9	TRBD1	-	TRBJ1-3	TGTGCCAGCTCGGTACCACAGGGGGAAGACTTCTTCTCTGGAAACACCATATATTTT	CASSVPQGEDFFSGNTIYF
TRBV19	TRBD2	-	TRBJ2-3	TGTGCCAGTAGTATCGGGCGACGGGGGGGAACAGATACGCAGTATTTT	CASSIGRRGGTDTQYF
TRBV6-5	-	-	TRBJ2-1	TGTGCCAGCAGCGTACGGGGGAGCTCCTACAATGAGCAGTTCTTC	CASSVRGSSYNEQFF
TRBV6-2/TRBV6-3	TRBD2	once	TRBJ2-5	TGTGCCAGCAGCGGACTAGCGCGGGAATGGGAGACCCAGTACTTC	CASSGLAREWETQYF
TRBV3-1/TRBV3-2	TRBD1	-	TRBJ1-1	TGTGCCAGCAGCCAAATCAGACAGGGAGATCGTTCTAACACTGAAGCTTTCTTT	CASSQIRQGDRSNTEAFF
TRBV18	TRBD1	-	TRBJ2-1	TGTGCCAGCTCACTCGGGACAGCTAGGGGTGAGCAGTTCTTC	CASSLGTARGEQFF
TRBV2	-	-	TRBJ1-1	TGTGCCAGCAGTGAAGCGCAGGGGCCGCGTGGGTCGGCTTTCTTT	CASSEAQGPRGSAFF
TRBV29-1	-	once	TRBJ1-1	TGCAGCGCCGCGTTGCCGAACACTGAAGCTTTCTTT	CSAALPNTEAFF
TRBV14	TRBD2	-	TRBJ2-1	TGTGCCAGCAGCCAAGAGGCGGGAGCTGCTGAGCAGTTCTTC	CASSQEAGAAEQFF
TRBV6-5	-	-	TRBJ1-1	TGTGCCAGCAGTTCCACGGCTGAAGCTTTCTTT	CASSSTAEAFF
TRBV6-4	-	once	TRBJ1-1	TGTGCCAGCAGTTTGACAGTGAGCACTGAAGCTTTCTTT	CASSLTVSTEAFF
TRBV24-1	TRBD1	-	TRBJ1-5	TGTGCCACCTCTTCGACAGGGCTTAATCAGCCCCAGCATTTT	CATSSTGLNQPQHF
TRBV7-9	TRBD1	-	TRBJ2-2	TGTGCCAGCAGCTTAGCGGCCGGGACAGGGATGAACACCGGGGAGCTGTTTTTT	CASSLAAGTGMNTGELFF
TRBV6-1	TRBD1	-	TRBJ2-3	TGTGCCAGCAGTGAAGCGATGGGACAGGGGGGCACAGATACGCAGTATTTT	CASSEAMGQGGTDTQYF
TRBV19	-	-	TRBJ2-5	TGTGCCAGTAGTATAAGGGGGACCCAAGAGACCCAGTACTTC	CASSIRGTQETQYF
TRBV5-1	TRBD1	-	TRBJ2-2	TGCGCCAGCAGCTTACGCGACAGGGGAGACACCGGGGAGCTGTTTTTT	CASSLRDRGDTGELFF
TRBV27	TRBD2	-	TRBJ2-5	TGTGCCAGCACGGGACTAGCGGGCCCCCAAGAGACCCAGTACTTC	CASTGLAGPQETQYF
TRBV2	-	-	TRBJ1-1	TGTGCCAGCAAAAATACAGGGTTGAACACTGAAGCTTTCTTT	CASKNTGLNTEAFF
TRBV19	-	-	TRBJ2-5	TGTGCCAGTAGTGGGCCCGAACAAGAGACCCAGTACTTC	CASSGPEQETQYF
TRBV7-3	TRBD2	-	TRBJ2-3	TGTGCCAGCAGCCCCAGCGGGGCCAGCACAGATACGCAGTATTTT	CASSPSGASTDTQYF
TRBV9	-	-	TRBJ2-1	TGTGCCAGCAGCGTAGTTCACTCCTACAATGAGCAGTTCTTC	CASSVVHSYNEQFF
TRBV2	TRBD1	-	TRBJ1-1	TGTGCCAACCCGGGACAGGGGGCGCCCGCTTTCTTT	CANPGQGAPAFF
TRBV11-2	-	-	TRBJ2-5	TGTGCCAGCAGCTATGACAGCCAGACCCAGTACTTC	CASSYDSQTQYF
TRBV25-1	-	many	TRBJ2-6	TGTGCCAGCAGTGAACCCCCAGGGACTGGGGCCAACGTCCTGACTTTC	CASSEPPGTGANVLTF
TRBV5-4	-	once	TRBJ1-4	TGTGCCAGCAGCCCCATGGGGGCAGGAAAACTGTTTTTT	CASSPMGAGKLFF
TRBV3-1/TRBV3-2	-	few	TRBJ2-2	TGTGCCAGCAGTCTTCAGCAGGGGCTTAGTAACACCGGGGAGCTGTTTTTT	CASSLQQGLSNTGELFF
TRBV19	TRBD1	few	TRBJ2-1	TGTGCCAGTAGTAAAGGGGGCCATGAGCAGTTCTTC	CASSKGGHEQFF
TRBV2	-	few	TRBJ1-6	TGTGCCAGCAGTCAGACACATAATTCACCCCTCCACTTT	CASSQTHNSPLHF
TRBV7-9	-	-	TRBJ1-1	TGTGCCAGCAGCCTTTACCCGGAGGTCTCTGAAGCTTTCTTT	CASSLYPEVSEAFF
TRBV13	-	-	TRBJ1-2	TGTGCCAGCAGCTCTTCGGAGAAGCAACTTAACTATGGCTACACCTTC	CASSSSEKQLNYGYTF
TRBV27	-	-	TRBJ2-1	TGTGCCAGCAGTTCCCCCGACAGCTATGAGCAGTTCTTC	CASSSPDSYEQFF
TRBV14	TRBD1	-	TRBJ2-7	TGTGCCAGCAGCCCCCCCGGGACAGGACGGGCCGAGCAGTACTTC	CASSPPGTGRAEQYF
TRBV4-2	-	-	TRBJ1-1	TGTGCCAGCAGCCAAGCTGCCCCTATGAACACTGAAGCTTTCTTT	CASSQAAPMNTEAFF